A single sample is the source of the 7 T cell receptor beta chains below, sequenced in a study of regulatory T cells in long-lasting Graves disease. According to the study, TCR beta libraries were built with iRepertoire HTBI primers and CDR3-region Arm-PCR. One entry per CDR3 protein, called by TCRdb with MiXCR from the multiplex PCR reads. The table shows about 540,000 distinct CDR3 sequences, with less than 15% occurring only once. Time point in this sample: newly diagnosed GD, antithyroid drugs for less than 3 months. PBMC-extracted RNA yielded the TCR library. This sample was also put to use in a study of T cells in Graves' hyperthyroidism and ophthalmopathy.

This material consisted of peripheral blood mononuclear cells (PBMCs), taken at new diagnosis, from a patient treated with antithyroid drugs. These receptors originate from a man aged 25-45 years with Graves disease.

In its sample, this clonotype was seen a few times. This may be a read error: a much more frequent sequence differs by one nucleotide. This chain uses TRBV5-5 with TRBJ2-7, with 7 nucleotides matching TRBD2. V trimming: 0 bases; J trimming: 3 bases; junction bases outside the gene matches: 6. CDR3 length equals 15 residues. CDR1 is SGHKS, CDR2 YYEKEE, per germline (reference sequence). Written as DNA, the CDR3 is TGTGCCAGCAGCTTGGCGGCAGCGGGAAACTACGAGCAGTACTTC. Residues: CASSLAAAGNYEQYF.

This clonotype was counted many times. This rearrangement joins TRBV19 to TRBJ1-1; the match to TRBD1 covers 7 bases. V gave up 10 bases and J gave up 8 bases; unmatched junction bases: 4. This CDR3 has 10 residues. Per germline, CDR1 LNHDA and CDR2 SQIVND (reference sequence). CDR3 DNA sequence: TGTGCCACTGAACAGGGGGAAGCTTTCTTT. Encoded protein: CATEQGEAFF.

There are many counts of this clonotype. The V and J genes are TRBV20-1 and TRBJ1-1; D remains unclear. This CDR3 region has 11 residues. Germline CDR1 and CDR2: DFQATT and SNEGSKA (reference sequence). The V end was cut by 5 bases, the J end by 0 bases, with 4 bases between. As DNA, the CDR3 is TGCAGTGCTGCCCTGAACACTGAAGCTTTCTTT. It yields the protein CSAALNTEAFF.

This clonotype has more than one count but fewer than ten. J is TRBJ2-3 and V is TRBV24-1; D remains unclear. This CDR3 comprises 16 residues. The germline gives CDR1 KGHDR, CDR2 SFDVKD. V was pared by 4 bases and J by 0 bases, with 13 bases between. CDR3 loop: CATSDIDAESTDTQYF. CDR3 coding DNA: TGTGCCACCAGTGACATCGACGCGGAAAGCACAGATACGCAGTATTTT.

This clonotype was picked up many times. The V call is TRBV24-1, the J call TRBJ2-1; tentatively, D is TRBD1 or TRBD2 (5 bases each). Trimming shortened V by 5 bases and J by 5 bases, and 15 bases separated the two germline ends. CDR1 and CDR2 (germline): KGHDR, SFDVKD. CDR3 size: 15 residues. CDR3 DNA: TGTGCCACCAGTGTAAGATCAGGGAGTCACAATGAGCAGTTCTTC. Amino acids: CATSVRSGSHNEQFF.

This chain joins TRBV6-1 and TRBJ2-2; no firm D call. Trimming removed 10 bases at V and 3 bases at J, with 12 bases between. CDR1 and CDR2 from the germline V gene are MNHNS and SASEGT. The CDR3 totals 13 residues. CDR3 sequence (DNA): TGTGCCATCTACCGGCAGGACACCGGGGAGCTGTTTTTT. Its translation: CAIYRQDTGELFF.

This clonotype was counted many times. The chain combines TRBV2 with TRBJ2-7, with D possibly being TRBD1 (6 bases). The CDR3 runs 16 residues. Trimming removed 2 bases from V and 3 bases from J, with 17 bases in between. The germline V gene has CDR1 SNHLY and CDR2 FYNNEI. CDR3 DNA: TGTGCCAGCAGTGAATTGCCCACAGGGACGTTCTACGAGCAGTACTTC. This translates into CASSELPTGTFYEQYF.